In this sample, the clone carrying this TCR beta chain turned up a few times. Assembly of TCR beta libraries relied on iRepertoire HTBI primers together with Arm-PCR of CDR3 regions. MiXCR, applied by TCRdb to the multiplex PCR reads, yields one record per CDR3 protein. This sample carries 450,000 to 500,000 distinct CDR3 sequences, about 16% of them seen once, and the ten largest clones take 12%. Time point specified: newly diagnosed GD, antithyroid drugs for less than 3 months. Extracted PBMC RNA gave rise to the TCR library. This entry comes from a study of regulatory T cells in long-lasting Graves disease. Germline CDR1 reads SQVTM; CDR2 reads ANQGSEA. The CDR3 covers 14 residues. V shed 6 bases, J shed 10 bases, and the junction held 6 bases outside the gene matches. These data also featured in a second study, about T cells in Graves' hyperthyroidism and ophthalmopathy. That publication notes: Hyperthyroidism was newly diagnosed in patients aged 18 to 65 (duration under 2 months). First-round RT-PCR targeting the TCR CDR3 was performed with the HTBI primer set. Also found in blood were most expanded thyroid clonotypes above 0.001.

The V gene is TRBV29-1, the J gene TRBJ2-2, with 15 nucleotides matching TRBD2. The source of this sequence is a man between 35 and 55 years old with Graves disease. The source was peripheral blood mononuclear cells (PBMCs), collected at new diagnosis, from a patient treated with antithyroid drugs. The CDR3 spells CSVPGLAGGEELFF. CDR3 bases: TGCAGCGTCCCCGGACTAGCGGGGGGGGAGGAGCTGTTTTTT.